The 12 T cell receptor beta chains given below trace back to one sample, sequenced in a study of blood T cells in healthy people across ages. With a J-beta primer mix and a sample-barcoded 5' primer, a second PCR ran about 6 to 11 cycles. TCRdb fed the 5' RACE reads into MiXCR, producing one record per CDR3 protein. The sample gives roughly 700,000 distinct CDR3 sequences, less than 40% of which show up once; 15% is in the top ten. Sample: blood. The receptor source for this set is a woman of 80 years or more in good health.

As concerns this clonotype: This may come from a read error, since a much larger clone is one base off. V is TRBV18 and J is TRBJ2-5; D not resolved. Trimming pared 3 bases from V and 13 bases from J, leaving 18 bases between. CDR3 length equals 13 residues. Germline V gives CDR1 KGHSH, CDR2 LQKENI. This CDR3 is CASSPVPTVLPYF. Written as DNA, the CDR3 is TGTGCCAGCTCACCGGTCCCTACCGTTCTACCGTACTTC.

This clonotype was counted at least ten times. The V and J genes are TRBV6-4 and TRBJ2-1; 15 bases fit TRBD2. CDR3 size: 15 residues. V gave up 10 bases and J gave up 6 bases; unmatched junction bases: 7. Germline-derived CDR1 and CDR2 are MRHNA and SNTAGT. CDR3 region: CATRTSGGGSNEQFF. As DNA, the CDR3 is TGTGCCACCCGGACTAGCGGGGGGGGAAGCAATGAGCAGTTCTTC.

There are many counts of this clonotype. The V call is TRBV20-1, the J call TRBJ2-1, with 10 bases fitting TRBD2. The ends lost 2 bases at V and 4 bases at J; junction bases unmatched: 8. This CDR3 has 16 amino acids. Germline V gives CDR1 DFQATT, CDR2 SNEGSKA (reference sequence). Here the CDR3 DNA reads TGCAGTGCTAGACCCCCCGGGACTAGCGTATACAATGAGCAGTTCTTC. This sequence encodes CSARPPGTSVYNEQFF.

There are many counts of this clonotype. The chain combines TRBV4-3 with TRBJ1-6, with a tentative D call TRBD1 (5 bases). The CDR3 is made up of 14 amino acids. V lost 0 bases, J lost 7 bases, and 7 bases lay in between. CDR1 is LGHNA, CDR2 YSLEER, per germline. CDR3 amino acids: CASSQEGVNSPLHF. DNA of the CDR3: TGCGCCAGCAGCCAAGAGGGGGTAAATTCACCCCTCCACTTT.

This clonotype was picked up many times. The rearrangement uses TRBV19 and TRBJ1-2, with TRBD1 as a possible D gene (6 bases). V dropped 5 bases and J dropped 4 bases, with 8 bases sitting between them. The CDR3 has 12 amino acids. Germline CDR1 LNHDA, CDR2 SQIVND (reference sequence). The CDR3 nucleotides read TGTGCCAGTAGTGGACAGTTCTATGGCTACACCTTC. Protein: CASSGQFYGYTF.

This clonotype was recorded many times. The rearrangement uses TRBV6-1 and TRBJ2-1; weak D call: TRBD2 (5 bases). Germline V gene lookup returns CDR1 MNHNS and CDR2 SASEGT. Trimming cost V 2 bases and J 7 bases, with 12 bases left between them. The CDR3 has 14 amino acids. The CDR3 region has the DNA TGTGCCAGCAGTGAAAGGTCTAGAGGGAATGAGCAGTTCTTC. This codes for CASSERSRGNEQFF.

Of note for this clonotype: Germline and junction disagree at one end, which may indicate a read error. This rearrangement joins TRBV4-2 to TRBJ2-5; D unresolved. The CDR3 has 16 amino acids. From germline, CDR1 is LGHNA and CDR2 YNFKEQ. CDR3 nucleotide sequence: TGTGCCAGCGGCCAAGTTGGTGCACGGCAAAAAGAGACCCAGTACTTC. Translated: CASGQVGARQKETQYF.

CDR3 protein: CASSFALSQPQHF. CDR3 sequence (DNA): TGTGCCAGCAGCTTCGCTCTATCTCAGCCCCAGCATTTT. This sequence joins TRBV7-2 and TRBJ1-5; D call uncertain. The CDR3 spans 13 residues. V dropped 3 bases and J dropped 6 bases, with 9 bases sitting between them. Germline loops: CDR1 SGHTA, CDR2 FQGNSA.

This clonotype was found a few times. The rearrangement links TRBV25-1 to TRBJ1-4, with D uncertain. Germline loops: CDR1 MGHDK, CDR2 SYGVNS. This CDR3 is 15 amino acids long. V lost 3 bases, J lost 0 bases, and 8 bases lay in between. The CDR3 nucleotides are TGTGCCAGCAGTGATGACCGAACAACTAATGAAAAACTGTTTTTT. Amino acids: CASSDDRTTNEKLFF.

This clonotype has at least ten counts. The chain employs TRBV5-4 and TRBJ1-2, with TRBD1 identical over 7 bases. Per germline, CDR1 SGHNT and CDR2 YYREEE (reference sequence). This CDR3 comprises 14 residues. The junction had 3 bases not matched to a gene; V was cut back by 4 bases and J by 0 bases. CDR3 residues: CASSQTGANYGYTF. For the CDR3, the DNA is TGTGCCAGCAGCCAAACAGGGGCTAACTATGGCTACACCTTC.

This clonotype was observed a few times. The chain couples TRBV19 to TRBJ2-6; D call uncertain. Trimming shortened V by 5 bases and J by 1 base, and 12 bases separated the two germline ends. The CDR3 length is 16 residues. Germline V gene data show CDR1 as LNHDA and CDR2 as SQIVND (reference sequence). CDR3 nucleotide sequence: TGTGCCAGTAGTCTTTCATCTTGGTCTGGGGCCAACGTCCTGACTTTC. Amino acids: CASSLSSWSGANVLTF.

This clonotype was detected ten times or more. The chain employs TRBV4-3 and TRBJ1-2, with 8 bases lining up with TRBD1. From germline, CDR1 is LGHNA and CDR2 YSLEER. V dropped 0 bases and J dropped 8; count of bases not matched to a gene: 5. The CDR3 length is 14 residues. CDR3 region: CASSQDRTGRGYTF. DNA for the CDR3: TGCGCCAGCAGCCAAGATCGGACAGGGCGAGGCTACACCTTC.